Listed below are T cell receptor beta chains from one sample, sequenced in a study of regulatory T cells in long-lasting Graves disease. TCRdb called the multiplex PCR reads again in MiXCR, with one record for every CDR3 protein. The sample shows about 540,000 distinct CDR3 sequences, approximately 15% of them seen only once. This same sample was also taken into another study, of T cells in Graves' hyperthyroidism and ophthalmopathy.

Material: peripheral blood mononuclear cells (PBMCs), obtained at new diagnosis, from a patient treated with antithyroid drugs. The receptors derive from a man aged 25-45 years with Graves disease. The CDR3 runs from the conserved cysteine through the conserved F or W. D genes are given only for firm matches. The size of a clone is reported for some rows only, either as once, few or many, or as a class for expanded clones.

>.|TRBJ2-5|TRBV20-1|many
CSAPGRNQETQYF
TGCAGTGCCCCCGGACGGAATCAAGAGACCCAGTACTTC
>.|TRBJ1-2|TRBV2|many
CASTLGPNYGYTF
TGTGCCAGCACCCTCGGTCCTAACTATGGCTACACCTTC
>.|TRBJ2-7|TRBV5-1|many
CASSYSGRTSYEQYF
TGCGCCAGCAGCTACTCGGGGCGGACCTCCTACGAGCAGTACTTC
>TRBD1|TRBJ1-5|TRBV6-1|many
CASHPGQGPYSNQPQHF
TGTGCCAGCCACCCGGGACAGGGTCCGTATAGCAATCAGCCCCAGCATTTT
>TRBD1|TRBJ1-2|TRBV27|many
CASSLSRIRTGYYGYTF
TGTGCCAGCAGTTTATCCCGGATTAGGACAGGATACTATGGCTACACCTTC
>TRBD2|TRBJ2-1|TRBV24-1|many
CATSDRLAGAREQFF
TGTGCCACCAGTGACCGACTAGCGGGAGCGAGGGAGCAGTTCTTC
>.|TRBJ2-1|TRBV20-1|.
CSAPSQDGGEQFF
TGCAGTGCTCCCAGCCAAGATGGGGGTGAGCAGTTCTTC
>.|TRBJ2-7|TRBV6-5|many
CASNRGYEQYF
TGTGCCAGTAACCGGGGGTACGAGCAGTACTTC
>TRBD2|TRBJ2-1|TRBV24-1|many
CATSDFAGERSEQFF
TGTGCCACCAGTGATTTCGCGGGAGAAAGGAGTGAGCAGTTCTTC
>.|TRBJ2-5|TRBV11-2|many
CASSSEGGGETQYF
TGTGCCAGCAGCTCAGAGGGGGGTGGAGAGACCCAGTACTTC
>.|TRBJ1-5|TRBV12-3/TRBV12-4|many
CASSSLAGLSNQPQHF
TGTGCCAGCAGTTCTTTGGCAGGTCTTAGCAATCAGCCCCAGCATTTT
>.|TRBJ2-2|TRBV27|many
CASSLAYGTGELFF
TGTGCCAGCAGTTTAGCTTATGGTACCGGGGAGCTGTTTTTT
>.|TRBJ1-2|TRBV18|many
CASSPRGLNGYTF
TGTGCCAGCTCACCACGGGGCCTGAATGGCTACACCTTC
>TRBD1|TRBJ1-5|TRBV2|few
CASGQGAYSNQPQHF
TGTGCCAGCGGACAGGGGGCCTATAGCAATCAGCCCCAGCATTTT
>.|TRBJ1-2|TRBV25-1|few
CASSEYVSPGGYTF
TGTGCCAGCAGTGAATACGTCTCCCCGGGGGGCTACACCTTC
>.|TRBJ1-2|TRBV7-9|few
CASSLAPINYGYTF
TGTGCCAGCAGCTTAGCGCCTATAAACTATGGCTACACCTTC
>.|TRBJ2-3|TRBV2|many
CASSFGTTDTQYF
TGTGCCAGCAGTTTCGGGACTACAGATACGCAGTATTTT
>.|TRBJ1-6|TRBV12-3/TRBV12-4|many
CASSFGSPLHF
TGTGCCAGCAGTTTCGGGTCACCCCTCCACTTT
>.|TRBJ2-2|TRBV5-4|few
CASSSEPTGELFF
TGTGCCAGCAGCTCGGAACCAACCGGGGAGCTGTTTTTT
>.|TRBJ2-5|TRBV27|many
CASQTRWGETQYF
TGTGCCAGCCAAACCCGGTGGGGAGAGACCCAGTACTTC
>TRBD1|TRBJ2-5|TRBV19|.
CASSLTPTGLETQYF
TGTGCCAGTAGCCTCACCCCGACAGGGCTAGAGACCCAGTACTTC
>.|TRBJ2-1|TRBV7-7|many
CASSRSGLNEQFF
TGTGCTAGCAGTAGGAGCGGCTTAAATGAGCAGTTCTTC
>TRBD2|TRBJ2-3|TRBV29-1|.
CSVGSKREGPNTQYF
TGCAGCGTTGGCAGCAAACGGGAGGGCCCTAATACGCAGTATTTT
>.|TRBJ2-1|TRBV7-9|few
CASSTEGGGRFQYNEQFF
TGTGCCAGCAGCACCGAGGGGGGAGGGAGGTTTCAATACAATGAGCAGTTCTTC
>.|TRBJ2-1|TRBV3-1|.
CASSPDPSLRNEQFF
TGTGCCAGCAGCCCCGACCCAAGCCTGAGGAATGAGCAGTTCTTC
>.|TRBJ2-7|TRBV5-1|few
CASSLPGKEEQYF
TGCGCCAGCAGCTTACCAGGGAAGGAGGAGCAGTACTTC
>.|TRBJ1-1|TRBV5-1|.
CASSKTNTEAFF
TGCGCCAGCAGTAAGACGAACACTGAAGCTTTCTTT
>.|TRBJ2-7|TRBV2|many
CASREYYEQYF
TGTGCCAGCAGGGAGTACTACGAGCAGTACTTC
>TRBD1|TRBJ1-5|TRBV20-1|few
CSARGTGGVQPQHF
TGCAGTGCCCGAGGGACAGGGGGCGTTCAGCCCCAGCATTTT
>.|TRBJ2-2|TRBV30|.
CACKPPNTGELFF
TGTGCCTGTAAACCTCCGAACACCGGGGAGCTGTTTTTT
>.|TRBJ2-3|TRBV11-3|many
CASKEGAETDTQYF
TGTGCCAGCAAGGAGGGTGCCGAAACAGATACGCAGTATTTT
>TRBD2|TRBJ2-3|TRBV10-2|.
CASTPGGTDTQYF
TGCGCCAGCACCCCGGGGGGGACAGATACGCAGTATTTT
>.|TRBJ2-6|TRBV5-1|.
CASSSAPLGSGANVLTF
TGCGCCAGCAGCTCGGCCCCCCTGGGCTCTGGGGCCAACGTCCTGACTTTC
>.|TRBJ2-1|TRBV12-3/TRBV12-4|many
CASSLGGDYNEQFF
TGTGCCAGCAGTTTAGGAGGCGACTACAATGAGCAGTTCTTC
>.|TRBJ2-5|TRBV12-3/TRBV12-4|many
CASSSTDSGVETQYF
TGTGCCAGCAGTTCCACGGACTCAGGGGTTGAGACCCAGTACTTC
>TRBD2|TRBJ2-3|TRBV29-1|.
CSAVRGSTDTQYF
TGCAGCGCGGTGCGCGGGAGTACGGATACGCAGTATTTT
>.|TRBJ2-5|TRBV18|few
CASSSRAKETQYF
TGTGCCAGCTCCTCTAGGGCTAAAGAGACCCAGTACTTC
>.|TRBJ2-3|TRBV9|.
CASSVDLDRRLTDTQYF
TGTGCCAGCAGCGTGGACCTAGACAGAAGACTCACAGATACGCAGTATTTT
>.|TRBJ2-7|TRBV7-9|few
CASSFVFGRTLYYEQYF
TGTGCCAGCAGCTTCGTATTCGGTCGGACGCTCTACTACGAGCAGTACTTC
>.|TRBJ1-2|TRBV11-2|many
CASSAGTFQGYTF
TGTGCCAGCAGCGCAGGGACATTTCAAGGCTACACCTTC
>TRBD2|TRBJ2-1|TRBV12-3/TRBV12-4|many
CASRLSSSGGGDLNEQFF
TGTGCCAGCAGACTCAGCTCGAGTGGGGGGGGGGATCTCAATGAGCAGTTCTTC
>.|TRBJ2-1|TRBV2|.
CASSGGRDYLNEQFF
TGTGCCAGCTCAGGGGGCCGGGACTACCTCAATGAGCAGTTCTTC
>.|TRBJ2-1|TRBV20-1|many
CSARRGANEQFF
TGCAGTGCTAGGCGTGGGGCCAATGAGCAGTTCTTC
>.|TRBJ1-5|TRBV6-1|many
CASSETAYDQPQHF
TGTGCCAGCAGCGAGACAGCTTATGATCAGCCCCAGCATTTT
>TRBD1|TRBJ1-5|TRBV2|few
CASNRDRVSNQPQHF
TGTGCCAGCAACCGGGACAGGGTCAGCAATCAGCCCCAGCATTTT
>.|TRBJ1-5|TRBV30|many
CAWAPGANQPQHF
TGTGCCTGGGCCCCGGGGGCCAATCAGCCCCAGCATTTT
>TRBD2|TRBJ2-3|TRBV20-1|many
CSARESGAYTDTQYF
TGCAGTGCTAGAGAAAGCGGGGCCTACACAGATACGCAGTATTTT
>.|TRBJ1-3|TRBV29-1|many
CSVIQGSGNTIYF
TGCAGCGTTATACAGGGATCTGGAAACACCATATATTTT
>.|TRBJ1-4|TRBV19|few
CASRRGEATNEKLFF
TGTGCCAGTAGGAGGGGAGAAGCAACTAATGAAAAACTGTTTTTT
>TRBD1|TRBJ1-4|TRBV6-1|many
CASSESQGAVGKLFF
TGTGCCAGCAGCGAATCACAGGGGGCGGTAGGAAAACTGTTTTTT
>TRBD2|TRBJ2-4|TRBV20-1|many
CSARTGGKNIQYF
TGCAGTGCTAGAACGGGGGGCAAAAACATTCAGTACTTC
>.|TRBJ2-5|TRBV5-1|.
CASSFVQERETQYF
TGCGCCAGCAGCTTCGTTCAGGAGAGGGAGACCCAGTACTTC
>.|TRBJ1-1|TRBV10-3|few
CAISDFGQQNTEAFF
TGTGCCATCAGTGATTTCGGACAGCAGAACACTGAAGCTTTCTTT